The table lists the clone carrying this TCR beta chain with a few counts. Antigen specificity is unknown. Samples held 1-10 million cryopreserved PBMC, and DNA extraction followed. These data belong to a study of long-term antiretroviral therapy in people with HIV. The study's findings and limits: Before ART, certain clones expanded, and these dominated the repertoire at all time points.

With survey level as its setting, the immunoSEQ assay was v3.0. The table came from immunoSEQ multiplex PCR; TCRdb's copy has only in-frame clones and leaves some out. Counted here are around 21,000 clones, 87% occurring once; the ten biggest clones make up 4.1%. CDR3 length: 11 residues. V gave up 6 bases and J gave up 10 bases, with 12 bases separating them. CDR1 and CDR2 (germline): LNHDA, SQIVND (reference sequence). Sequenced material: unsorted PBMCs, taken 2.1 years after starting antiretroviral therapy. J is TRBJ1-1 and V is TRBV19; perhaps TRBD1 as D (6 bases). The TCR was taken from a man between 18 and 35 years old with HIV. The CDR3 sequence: CASSPGTRAFF. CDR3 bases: TGTGCCAGTAGCCCCGGGACAAGAGCTTTCTTT. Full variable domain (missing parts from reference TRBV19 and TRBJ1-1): DGGITQSPKYLFRKEGQNVTLSCEQNLNHDAMYWYRQDPGQGLRLIYYSQIVNDFQKGDIAEGYSVSREKKESFPLTVTSAQKNPTAFYLCASSPGTRAFFGQGTRLTVV.